The T cell receptor beta chain under discussion was sequenced for a study of OX40 agonist ivuxolimab in advanced cancers. Turning to the overall study: Ivuxolimab was a fully human IgG2 agonistic monoclonal antibody targeting the costimulatory receptor OX40 (CD134). A male proportion of almost 85% and a mean age of around 60 years, ranging from about 23 to 79, were recorded for the dose-escalation cohort. Prior anti-PD-1, anti-PD-L1 or anti-CTLA-4 therapy was permitted, and about two fifths of dose-escalation patients had received checkpoint inhibitors. Peripheral TCRbeta sequencing was intended to test whether TCR sequence diversity was altered and clonal T-cell expansion was caused by ivuxolimab. Among the approximately 50 dose-escalation patients, approximately 20 had hepatocellular carcinoma, 15 or so melanoma, 9 renal cell carcinoma and 9 head and neck cancer. Intravenous ivuxolimab was administered to patients every 2 weeks at six dose levels: 0.01, 0.1, 0.3, 1.5, 3 and 10 mg/kg. Three dose-escalation patients achieved partial responses, one with hepatocellular carcinoma and two with cutaneous melanoma. The paper covers the monotherapy dose-escalation part of the phase I ivuxolimab trial, which included N of about 51 patients.

CDR1 is given as LGHNA and CDR2 as YNFKEQ, both from the germline V gene. The CDR3 numbers 18 residues from cysteine through phenylalanine. Only the CDR3 DNA stays, 54 bases, in frame from base 1. Trimming leaves V shorter by 1 base and J shorter by 0 bases, with the junction holding 5 bases beyond the gene matches. Genomic DNA was extracted from sorted cells for sequencing of the TCRbeta CDR3 region. TCRbeta CDR3 regions were sequenced using the immunoSEQ Assay. The source is immuneACCESS, and TCRdb retained only in-frame sequences with V and J called. Part of the clones is not carried over; for the studies checked, unresolved V genes explain less than half of this, and the remainder is unexplained. This sample comprises tens of thousands of clones, 81% of them detected only once. The top ten clones comprise more than 4% of the sample. The trial excluded patients who had a history of autoimmune disease or were on systemic immunosuppression. Peripheral blood for TCR sequencing was drawn from every dose cohort at baseline, at cycle 4 day 1 and at cycle 7 day 1. The samples were drawn from a first-in-human, open-label, multicenter phase I dose-escalation trial of ivuxolimab. Adults with locally advanced or metastatic melanoma, renal cell carcinoma, hepatocellular carcinoma or head and neck squamous cell carcinoma were enrolled in the trial. CD4+ and CD8+ T cells were sorted separately from peripheral blood before TCR sequencing.

The paper's findings and limits, for the study overall: In the 0.1-3.0 mg/kg groups, partial responders were among the patients with the lowest normalized peripheral clonal expansion, particularly in CD8+ T cells. On average, CD8+ T cells showed more expanded clones than CD4+ T cells after ivuxolimab. The antigen specificity of the peripheral T cells that underwent clonal expansion was not determined. At doses of 0.1 to 3.0 mg/kg, clonal expansion of both CD4+ and CD8+ blood T cells was observed from baseline to week 6. Low levels of normalized T-cell clonal expansion were also shown by some nonresponding patients.

This clone was observed a handful of times. What this receptor recognizes is not known. No base quality information exists; no much larger clone differs at one position. This clonotype was obtained from an adult with an advanced solid tumor such as melanoma, head and neck, liver or kidney cancer. Specimen: CD4+ or CD8+ T cells sorted from blood, collected in a trial of the OX40 agonist ivuxolimab. The V and J genes are TRBV4-2 and TRBJ2-3; 12 bases in the middle match TRBD2. In nucleotide form, the sequence is TGTGCCAGCAGCCAAGGGCTAGCGGGGGGGCCTAGCACAGATACGCAGTATTTT. This encodes CASSQGLAGGPSTDTQYF.